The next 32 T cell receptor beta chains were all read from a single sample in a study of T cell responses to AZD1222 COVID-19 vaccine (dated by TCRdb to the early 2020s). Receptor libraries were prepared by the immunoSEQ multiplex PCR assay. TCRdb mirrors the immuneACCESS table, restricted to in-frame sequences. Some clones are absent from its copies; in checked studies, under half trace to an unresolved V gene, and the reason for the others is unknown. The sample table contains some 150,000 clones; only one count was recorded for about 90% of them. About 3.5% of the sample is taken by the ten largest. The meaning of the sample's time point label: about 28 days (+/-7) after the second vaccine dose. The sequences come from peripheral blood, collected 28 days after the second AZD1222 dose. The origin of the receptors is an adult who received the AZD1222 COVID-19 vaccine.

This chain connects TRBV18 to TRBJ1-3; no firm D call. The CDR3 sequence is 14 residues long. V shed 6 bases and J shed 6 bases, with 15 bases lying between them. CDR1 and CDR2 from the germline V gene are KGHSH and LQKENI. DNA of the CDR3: TGTGCCAGCTCGCCTCGGCCGGGCGAAAACACCATATATTTT. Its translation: CASSPRPGENTIYF.

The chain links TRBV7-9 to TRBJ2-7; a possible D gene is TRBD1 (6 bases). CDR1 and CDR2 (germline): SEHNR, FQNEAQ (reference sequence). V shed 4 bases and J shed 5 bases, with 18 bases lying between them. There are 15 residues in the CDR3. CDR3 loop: CASSSIRDKINEQYF. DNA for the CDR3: TGTGCCAGCAGCTCAATCCGGGACAAAATCAACGAGCAGTACTTC.

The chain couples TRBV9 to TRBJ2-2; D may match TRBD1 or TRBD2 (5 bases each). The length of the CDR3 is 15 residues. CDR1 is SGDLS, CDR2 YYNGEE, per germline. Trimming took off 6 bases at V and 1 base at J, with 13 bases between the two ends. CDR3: CASNAGGRNTGELFF. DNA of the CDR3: TGTGCCAGCAACGCTGGGGGAAGGAACACCGGGGAGCTGTTTTTT.

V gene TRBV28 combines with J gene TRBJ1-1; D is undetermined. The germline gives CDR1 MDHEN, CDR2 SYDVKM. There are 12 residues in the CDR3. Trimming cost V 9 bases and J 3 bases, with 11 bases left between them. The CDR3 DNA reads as TGTGCCAGTTATTCGCTAGACACTGAAGCTTTCTTT. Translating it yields CASYSLDTEAFF. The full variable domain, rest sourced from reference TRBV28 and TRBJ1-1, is DVKVTQSSRYLVKRTGEKVFLECVQDMDHENMFWYRQDPGLGLRLIYFSYDVKMKEKGDIPEGYSVSREKKERFSLILESASTNQTSMYLCASYSLDTEAFFGQGTRLTVV.

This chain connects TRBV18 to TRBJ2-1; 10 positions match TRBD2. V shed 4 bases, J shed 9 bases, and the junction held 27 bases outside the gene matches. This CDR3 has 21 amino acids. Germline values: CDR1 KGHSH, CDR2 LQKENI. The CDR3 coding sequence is TGTGCCAGCTCACTCTTCCTACGACTAGCGGGCACTACGGCTCATACGGGTGAGCAGTTCTTC. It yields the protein CASSLFLRLAGTTAHTGEQFF.

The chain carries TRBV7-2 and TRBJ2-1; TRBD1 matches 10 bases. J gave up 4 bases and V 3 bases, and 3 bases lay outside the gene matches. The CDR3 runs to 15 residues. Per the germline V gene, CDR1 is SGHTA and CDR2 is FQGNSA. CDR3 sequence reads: CASSLGQGIYNEQFF. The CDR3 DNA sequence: TGTGCCAGCAGCTTGGGACAGGGGATATACAATGAGCAGTTCTTC.

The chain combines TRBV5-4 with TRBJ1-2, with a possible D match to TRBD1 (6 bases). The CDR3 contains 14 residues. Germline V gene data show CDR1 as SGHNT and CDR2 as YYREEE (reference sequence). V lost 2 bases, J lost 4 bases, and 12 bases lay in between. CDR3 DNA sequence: TGTGCCAGCAGCTTCTGGACAGCGGGCTATGGCTACACCTTC. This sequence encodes CASSFWTAGYGYTF.

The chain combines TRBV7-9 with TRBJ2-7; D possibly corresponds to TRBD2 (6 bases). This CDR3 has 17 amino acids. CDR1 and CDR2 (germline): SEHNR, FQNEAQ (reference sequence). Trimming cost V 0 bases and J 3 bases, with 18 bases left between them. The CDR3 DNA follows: TGTGCCAGCAGCTTAGCTAAAGAAGGGTTGGAGGGCTACGAGCAGTACTTC. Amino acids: CASSLAKEGLEGYEQYF.

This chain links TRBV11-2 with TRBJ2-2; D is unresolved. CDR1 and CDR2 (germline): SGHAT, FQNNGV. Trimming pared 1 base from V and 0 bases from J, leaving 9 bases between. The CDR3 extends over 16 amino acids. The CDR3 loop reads CASSLGLGSNTGELFF. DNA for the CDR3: TGTGCCAGCAGCTTAGGGCTGGGCTCGAACACCGGGGAGCTGTTTTTT.

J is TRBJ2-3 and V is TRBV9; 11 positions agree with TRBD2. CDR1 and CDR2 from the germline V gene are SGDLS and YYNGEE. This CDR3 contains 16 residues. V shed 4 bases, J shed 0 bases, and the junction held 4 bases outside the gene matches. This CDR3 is CASSLGLAVSTDTQYF. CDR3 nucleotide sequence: TGTGCCAGCAGCTTGGGACTAGCGGTTAGCACAGATACGCAGTATTTT.

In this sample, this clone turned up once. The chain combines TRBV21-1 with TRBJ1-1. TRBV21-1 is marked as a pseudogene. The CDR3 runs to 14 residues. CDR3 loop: CASRPVDRDTEAFF. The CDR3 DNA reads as TGTGCCAGCAGACCAGTGGATCGAGACACTGAAGCTTTCTTT.

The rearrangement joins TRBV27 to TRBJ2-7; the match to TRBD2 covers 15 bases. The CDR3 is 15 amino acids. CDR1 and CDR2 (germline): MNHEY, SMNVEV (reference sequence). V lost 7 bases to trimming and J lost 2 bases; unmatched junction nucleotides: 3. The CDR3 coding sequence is TGTGCCAGCATAAGGACTAGCGGGAGGGCCTACGAGCAGTACTTC. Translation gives CASIRTSGRAYEQYF.

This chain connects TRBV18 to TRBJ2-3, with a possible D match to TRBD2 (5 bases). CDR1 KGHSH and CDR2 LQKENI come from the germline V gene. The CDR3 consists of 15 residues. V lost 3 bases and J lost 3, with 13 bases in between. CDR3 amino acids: CASSPEAAETDTQYF. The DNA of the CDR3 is TGTGCCAGCTCACCCGAAGCGGCGGAAACAGATACGCAGTATTTT.

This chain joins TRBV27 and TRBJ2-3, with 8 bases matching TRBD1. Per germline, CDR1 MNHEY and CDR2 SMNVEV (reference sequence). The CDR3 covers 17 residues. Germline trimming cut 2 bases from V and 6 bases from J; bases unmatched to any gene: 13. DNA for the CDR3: TGTGCCAGCAGTTTAACGACAGGGGCCGCGAATTGGGATACGCAGTATTTT. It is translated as CASSLTTGAANWDTQYF.

As DNA, the CDR3 is TGTGCCAGCAGCTTAGTCTCCGGGACCCAGCCCCAGCATTTT. Translation: CASSLVSGTQPQHF. The chain couples TRBV11-2 to TRBJ1-5; D may be TRBD1 (5 bases). Germline V CDR1 and CDR2: SGHAT, FQNNGV. Trimming took off 1 base at V and 7 bases at J, with 11 bases between the two ends. CDR3 length: 14 residues. The full variable domain, in which reference TRBV11-2 and TRBJ1-5 provide the parts outside the CDR3, is EAGVAQSPRYKIIEKRQSVAFWCNPISGHATLYWYQQILGQGPKLLIQFQNNGVVDDSQLPKDRFSAERLKGVDSTLKIQPAKLEDSAVYLCASSLVSGTQPQHFGDGTRLSIL.

The CDR3 DNA sequence: TGTGCCAGCAGGGGGACAGCCTCTGGGGCCAACGTCCTGACTTTC. Its protein is CASRGTASGANVLTF. The chain joins TRBV28 to TRBJ2-6; 7 nucleotides match TRBD1. The V and J ends lost 6 bases and 0 bases, in that order; junction bases with no gene match: 2. The CDR3 contains 15 residues. The germline gives CDR1 MDHEN, CDR2 SYDVKM.

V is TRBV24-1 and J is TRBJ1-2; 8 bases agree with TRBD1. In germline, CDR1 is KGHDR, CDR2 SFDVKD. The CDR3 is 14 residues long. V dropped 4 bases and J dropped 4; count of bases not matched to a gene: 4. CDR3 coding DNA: TGTGCCACCAGTGACCGGACAGGGACCTATGGCTACACCTTC. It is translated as CATSDRTGTYGYTF.

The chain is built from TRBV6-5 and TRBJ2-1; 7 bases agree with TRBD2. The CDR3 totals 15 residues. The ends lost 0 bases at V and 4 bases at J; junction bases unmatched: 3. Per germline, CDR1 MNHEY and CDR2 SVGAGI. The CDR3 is CASSYSGGGYNEQFF. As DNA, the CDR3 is TGTGCCAGCAGTTACTCCGGGGGAGGGTACAATGAGCAGTTCTTC.

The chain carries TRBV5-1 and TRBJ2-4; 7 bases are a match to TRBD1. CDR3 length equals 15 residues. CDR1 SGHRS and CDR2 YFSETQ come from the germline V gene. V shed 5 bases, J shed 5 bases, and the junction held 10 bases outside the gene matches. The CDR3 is CASSQSTGAQNIQYF. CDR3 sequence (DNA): TGCGCCAGCAGTCAAAGTACAGGGGCCCAAAACATTCAGTACTTC.

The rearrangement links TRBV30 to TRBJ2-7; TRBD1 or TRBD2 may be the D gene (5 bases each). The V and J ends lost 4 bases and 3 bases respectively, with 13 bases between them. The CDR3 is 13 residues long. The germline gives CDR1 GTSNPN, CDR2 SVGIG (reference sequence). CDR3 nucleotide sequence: TGTGCCTGGACCGGGACGGCGATCTACGAGCAGTACTTC. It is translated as CAWTGTAIYEQYF.

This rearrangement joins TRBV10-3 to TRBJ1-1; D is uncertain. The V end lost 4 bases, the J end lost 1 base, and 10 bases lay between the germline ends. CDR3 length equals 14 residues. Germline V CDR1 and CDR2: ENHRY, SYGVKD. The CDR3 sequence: CAISVGVGNTEAFF. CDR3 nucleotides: TGTGCCATCAGTGTTGGGGTCGGGAACACTGAAGCTTTCTTT.

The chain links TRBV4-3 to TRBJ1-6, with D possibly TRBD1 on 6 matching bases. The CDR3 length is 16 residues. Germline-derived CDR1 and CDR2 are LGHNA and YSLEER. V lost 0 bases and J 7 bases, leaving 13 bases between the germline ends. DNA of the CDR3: TGCGCCAGCAGCCAAGAATTAGGACAGTGGAATTCACCCCTCCACTTT. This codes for CASSQELGQWNSPLHF.

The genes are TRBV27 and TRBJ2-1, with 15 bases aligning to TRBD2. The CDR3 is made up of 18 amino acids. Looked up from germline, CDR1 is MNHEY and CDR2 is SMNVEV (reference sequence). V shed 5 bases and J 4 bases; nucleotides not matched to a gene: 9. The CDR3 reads CASSRSTGTSGRYNEQFF. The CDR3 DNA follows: TGTGCCAGCAGTAGAAGTACCGGGACTAGCGGGAGGTACAATGAGCAGTTCTTC.

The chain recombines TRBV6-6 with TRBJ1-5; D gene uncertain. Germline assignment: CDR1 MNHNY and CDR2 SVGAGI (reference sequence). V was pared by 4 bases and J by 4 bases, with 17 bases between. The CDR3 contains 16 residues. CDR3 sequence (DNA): TGTGCCAGCAGTTCGTTCGGGTTACTAATGAATCAGCCCCAGCATTTT. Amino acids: CASSSFGLLMNQPQHF.

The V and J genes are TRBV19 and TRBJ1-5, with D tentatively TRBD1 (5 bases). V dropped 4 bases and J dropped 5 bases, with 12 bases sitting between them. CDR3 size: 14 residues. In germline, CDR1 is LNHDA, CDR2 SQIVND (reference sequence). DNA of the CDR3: TGTGCCAGTAGTAACCGGGACCGAGATCAGCCCCAGCATTTT. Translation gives CASSNRDRDQPQHF.

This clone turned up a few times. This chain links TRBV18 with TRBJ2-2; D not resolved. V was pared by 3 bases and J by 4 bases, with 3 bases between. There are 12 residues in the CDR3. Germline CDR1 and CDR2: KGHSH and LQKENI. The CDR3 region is CASSPGTGELFF. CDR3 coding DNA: TGTGCCAGCTCACCGGGCACCGGGGAGCTGTTTTTT. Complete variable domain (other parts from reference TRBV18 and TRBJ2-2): NAGVMQNPRHLVRRRGQEARLRCSPMKGHSHVYWYRQLPEEGLKFMVYLQKENIIDESGMPKERFSAEFPKEGPSILRIQQVVRGDSAAYFCASSPGTGELFFGEGSRLTVL.

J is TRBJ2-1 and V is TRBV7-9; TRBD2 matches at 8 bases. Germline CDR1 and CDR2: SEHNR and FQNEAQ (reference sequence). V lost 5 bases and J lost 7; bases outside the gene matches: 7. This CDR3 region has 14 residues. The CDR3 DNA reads TGTGCCAGCAGCGCCCTAGCGGGTGGAAATGAGCAGTTCTTC. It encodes CASSALAGGNEQFF.

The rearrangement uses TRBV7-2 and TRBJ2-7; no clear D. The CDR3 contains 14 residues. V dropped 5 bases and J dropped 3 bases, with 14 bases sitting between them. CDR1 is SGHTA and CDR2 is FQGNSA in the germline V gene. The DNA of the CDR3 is TGTGCCAGCAGCACGTCGGGTTCTTACTACGAGCAGTACTTC. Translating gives CASSTSGSYYEQYF.

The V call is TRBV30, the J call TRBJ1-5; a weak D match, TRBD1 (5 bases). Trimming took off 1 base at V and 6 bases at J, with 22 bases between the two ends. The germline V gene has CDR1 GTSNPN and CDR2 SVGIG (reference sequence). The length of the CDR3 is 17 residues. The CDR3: CAWSGGVGTGEIQPQHF. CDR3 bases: TGTGCCTGGAGTGGAGGTGTAGGGACCGGTGAGATTCAGCCCCAGCATTTT. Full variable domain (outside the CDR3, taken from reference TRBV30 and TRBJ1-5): SQTIHQWPATLVQPVGSPLSLECTVEGTSNPNLYWYRQAAGRGLQLLFYSVGIGQISSEVPQNLSASRPQDRQFILSSKKLLLSDSGFYLCAWSGGVGTGEIQPQHFGDGTRLSIL.

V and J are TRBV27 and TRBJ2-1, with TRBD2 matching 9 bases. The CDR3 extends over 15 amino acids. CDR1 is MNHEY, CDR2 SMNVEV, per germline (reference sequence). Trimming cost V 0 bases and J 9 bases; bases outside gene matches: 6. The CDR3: CASSLSLAGVLEQFF. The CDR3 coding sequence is TGTGCCAGCAGTTTATCTTTAGCGGGAGTTCTTGAGCAGTTCTTC.

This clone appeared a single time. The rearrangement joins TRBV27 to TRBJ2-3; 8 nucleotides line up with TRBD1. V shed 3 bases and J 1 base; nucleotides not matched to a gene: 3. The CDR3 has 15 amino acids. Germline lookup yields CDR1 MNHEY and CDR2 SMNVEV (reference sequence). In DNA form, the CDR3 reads TGTGCCAGCAGTTTCGGGACAGGAGGCACAGATACGCAGTATTTT. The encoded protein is CASSFGTGGTDTQYF.

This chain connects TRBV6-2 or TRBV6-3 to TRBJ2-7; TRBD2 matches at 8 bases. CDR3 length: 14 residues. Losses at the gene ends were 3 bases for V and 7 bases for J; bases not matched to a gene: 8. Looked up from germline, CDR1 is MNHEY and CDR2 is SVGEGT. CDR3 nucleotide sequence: TGTGCCAGCAGTTATGGGCTAGCGGGCCGGGAGCAGTACTTC. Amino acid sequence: CASSYGLAGREQYF.